The 18 T cell receptor beta chains given below trace back to one sample, sequenced in a study of beta chain features in type 1 diabetes. The study reverse transcribed the entire isolated RNA, so it sequenced expressed TCRB transcripts. Profiling relied on immunoSEQ multiplex PCR, and the TCRdb table lists in-frame clones only, not all of them. There are around 40,000 clones in the sample; around 50% occur only once, and less than 2.5% lies in the top ten. Sequenced: Tregs from blood. Receptors were obtained from a woman aged 18 to 35 in good health.

The V and J genes are TRBV28 and TRBJ2-5; possible D gene TRBD2, 6 bases. V was shortened by 3 bases and J by 5 bases, with 7 bases between the two germline ends. Germline CDR1 reads MDHEN; CDR2 reads SYDVKM. This CDR3 has 12 amino acids. This chain's CDR3 is CASSLEGETQYF. In DNA, the CDR3 is TGTGCCAGCAGTTTGGAGGGCGAGACCCAGTACTTC. Full variable domain (outside the CDR3, taken from reference TRBV28 and TRBJ2-5): DVKVTQSSRYLVKRTGEKVFLECVQDMDHENMFWYRQDPGLGLRLIYFSYDVKMKEKGDIPEGYSVSREKKERFSLILESASTNQTSMYLCASSLEGETQYFGPGTRLLVL.

A few counts support this clone. The J gene is TRBJ2-3, the V gene TRBV18; weak D call: TRBD1 (6 bases). CDR1 and CDR2 (germline): KGHSH, LQKENI. V gave up 2 bases and J gave up 4 bases, with 13 bases separating them. There are 15 residues in the CDR3. The CDR3 here is CASSPRGSLSDTQYF. Written as DNA, the CDR3 is TGTGCCAGCTCACCAAGGGGGAGCTTATCAGATACGCAGTATTTT.

The chain links TRBV14 to TRBJ1-6; D unclear. Per germline, CDR1 SGHDN and CDR2 FVKESK. This CDR3 comprises 14 residues. Between the trimmed V and J ends, which lost 7 bases and 7 bases, there was a span of 14 bases. CDR3 DNA: TGTGCCAGCAATCGGAGGGAGAGAAATTCACCCCTCCACTTT. Translation: CASNRRERNSPLHF.

The chain has TRBV27 and TRBJ1-6; D remains unclear. Trimming left V 3 bases short and J 5 bases short, with 8 bases between. The CDR3 runs 14 residues. CDR1 is MNHEY and CDR2 is SMNVEV in the germline V gene (reference sequence). The CDR3 nucleotides are TGTGCCAGCAGTTTGAGGCCTGATAATTCACCCCTCCACTTT. Translating it yields CASSLRPDNSPLHF.

J is TRBJ2-5 and V is TRBV12-2; TRBD2, the D gene given by the table, was not confirmed from the DNA. TRBV12-2 is termed a pseudogene. CDR3 length equals 16 residues. CDR3 sequence (DNA): TGTGCAAGTCGCTTACCGACGACTCATTTTAGAGAGACCCAGTACTTC. Translated: CASRLPTTHFRETQYF.

The chain recombines TRBV10-3 with TRBJ2-3; tentatively, D is TRBD1 (5 bases). CDR3 length: 14 residues. Germline CDR1 reads ENHRY; CDR2 reads SYGVKD. Trimming cost V 3 bases and J 5 bases, with 12 bases left between them. CDR3 nucleotides: TGTGCCATCAGTGAAACTGAAGGGGTAGATACGCAGTATTTT. It encodes CAISETEGVDTQYF.

This clone was observed a few times. DNA for the CDR3: TGTGCCTGGAATAGGGACAGGGTCTCTGGGGCCAACGTCCTGACTTTC. It encodes CAWNRDRVSGANVLTF. The rearrangement uses TRBV30 and TRBJ2-6; 9 bases align to TRBD1. This CDR3 is built from 16 residues. With V trimmed by 4 bases and J by 0 bases, 4 bases remained unmatched. In germline, CDR1 is GTSNPN, CDR2 SVGIG (reference sequence).

The genes are TRBV19 and TRBJ1-5; TRBD1 agrees at 11 bases. Germline values: CDR1 LNHDA, CDR2 SQIVND (reference sequence). The CDR3 length is 16 residues. V was pared by 4 bases and J by 7 bases, with 9 bases of the junction left unmatched. CDR3 nucleotide sequence: TGTGCCAGTAGTACCGGGACAGGGGGTAGGGGCCAGCCCCAGCATTTT. Protein sequence: CASSTGTGGRGQPQHF.

The V call is TRBV5-1, the J call TRBJ2-1; 11 bases fit TRBD2. CDR3 size: 15 residues. The junction had 8 bases not matched to a gene; V was cut back by 5 bases and J by 7 bases. Germline assignment: CDR1 SGHRS and CDR2 YFSETQ. CDR3 bases: TGCGCCAGCAGTTTTCTAGCGGGAGGCAGGAATGAGCAGTTCTTC. It yields the protein CASSFLAGGRNEQFF.

In DNA, the CDR3 is TGTGCCAGCAGTCCGACTAGCGGGGGGGCCAATGAGCAGTTCTTC. It encodes CASSPTSGGANEQFF. The chain employs TRBV2 and TRBJ2-1; 14 positions match TRBD2. The germline gives CDR1 SNHLY, CDR2 FYNNEI. The CDR3 runs 15 residues. V was clipped by 5 bases and J by 6 bases; unmatched bases: 3.

This clone came up a few times. The gene calls are TRBV15 and TRBJ2-1; 9 nucleotides agree with TRBD1. This CDR3 has 16 residues. The V gene end was trimmed by 0 bases and the J gene end by 5 bases; junction bases not matched to a gene: 5. In germline, CDR1 is LNHNV, CDR2 YYDKDF (reference sequence). The CDR3 bases are TGTGCCACCAGCAGAGATTTTGGGACAGGGAACAATGAGCAGTTCTTC. Its translation is CATSRDFGTGNNEQFF.

The chain is built from TRBV7-9 and TRBJ2-7; maybe TRBD2 (6 bases). CDR1 SEHNR and CDR2 FQNEAQ come from the germline V gene (reference sequence). This CDR3 comprises 15 residues. V lost 4 bases and J lost 4, with 17 bases in between. CDR3 DNA sequence: TGTGCCAGCAGCTCTCGAGGGACTCGCGCGTACGAGCAGTACTTC. Translation gives CASSSRGTRAYEQYF.

V gene TRBV27 combines with J gene TRBJ1-4, with D possibly TRBD1 on 6 matching bases. Trimming left V 2 bases short and J 3 bases short, with 7 bases between. CDR3 length: 14 residues. Looked up from germline, CDR1 is MNHEY and CDR2 is SMNVEV (reference sequence). This CDR3 reads CASSLGQSNEKLFF. The DNA for the CDR3 is TGTGCCAGCAGTTTAGGACAGTCTAATGAAAAACTGTTTTTT.

The chain carries TRBV11-2 and TRBJ2-5; D is unresolved. The J call may be mistaken, given a closer DNA end match to TRBJ2-7. The length of the CDR3 is 13 residues. Germline loops: CDR1 SGHAT, CDR2 FQNNGV. The CDR3 DNA follows: TGTGCCAGCAGCCAACCGCCCTCCTACGAGCAGTACTTC. Translation gives CASSQPPSYEQYF.

This clone was observed once. The CDR3 protein is CASSPYGTASQETQYF. In nucleotides, the CDR3 is TGTGCCAGCAGCCCCTATGGGACAGCTAGTCAAGAGACCCAGTACTTC. The chain combines TRBV7-8 with TRBJ2-5; 7 bases line up with TRBD1. The CDR3 totals 16 residues. Germline loops: CDR1 SGHVS, CDR2 FQNEAQ. J was trimmed by 2 bases and V by 5 bases; bases with no gene match: 11. The whole variable domain, filled in from reference TRBV7-8 and TRBJ2-5, reads GAGVSQSPRYKVAKRGQDVALRCDPISGHVSLFWYQQALGQGPEFLTYFQNEAQLDKSGLPSDRFFAERPEGSVSTLKIQRTQQEDSAVYLCASSPYGTASQETQYFGPGTRLLVL.

This clone was observed a few times. The gene calls are TRBV2 and TRBJ1-2; D uncertain. CDR3 size: 14 residues. Trimming left V 0 bases short and J 10 bases short, with 15 bases between. From germline, CDR1 is SNHLY and CDR2 FYNNEI. The CDR3 is CASSEARRGHAYTF. CDR3 sequence (DNA): TGTGCCAGCAGTGAAGCGCGTCGAGGGCATGCCTACACCTTC.

This chain uses TRBV5-1 with TRBJ2-5; TRBD1 agrees at 8 bases. This CDR3 contains 16 residues. Germline V gene lookup returns CDR1 SGHRS and CDR2 YFSETQ. The V and J ends lost 0 bases and 1 base, in that order; junction bases with no gene match: 5. The CDR3, as DNA: TGCGCCAGCAGCTTGGACGAACAGGGGGGCCAAGAGACCCAGTACTTC. Its protein is CASSLDEQGGQETQYF.

This sequence joins TRBV5-1 and TRBJ2-3; D remains unclear. Deletions cut 2 bases from V and 5 bases from J, with 12 bases between. CDR1 and CDR2 (germline): SGHRS, YFSETQ. The CDR3 contains 14 residues. Here the CDR3 DNA reads TGCGCCAGCAGCTTCGCCCTAGAAGGAGATACGCAGTATTTT. This sequence encodes CASSFALEGDTQYF.